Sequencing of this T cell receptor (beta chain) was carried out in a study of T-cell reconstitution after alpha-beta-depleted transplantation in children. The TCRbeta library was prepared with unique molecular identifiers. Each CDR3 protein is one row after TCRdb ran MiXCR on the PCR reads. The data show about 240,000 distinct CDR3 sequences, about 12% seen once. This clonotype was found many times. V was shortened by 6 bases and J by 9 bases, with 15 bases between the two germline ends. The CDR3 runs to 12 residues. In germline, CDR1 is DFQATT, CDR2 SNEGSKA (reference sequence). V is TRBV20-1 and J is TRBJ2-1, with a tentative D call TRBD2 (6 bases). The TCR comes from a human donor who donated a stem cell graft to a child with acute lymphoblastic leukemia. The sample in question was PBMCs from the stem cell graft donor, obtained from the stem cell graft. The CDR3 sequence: CSARDLGTEQFF. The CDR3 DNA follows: TGCAGTGCCCGGGACTTGGGGACTGAGCAGTTCTTC.